This TCR beta chain was identified during a study of memory CD4+ T cells and cytomegalovirus serostatus. Turning to the study itself: Of the healthy Belgian adults, 8 to 10 were CMV seropositive and approximately 24 seronegative.

The protocol was immunoSEQ multiplex PCR, while the TCRdb copy is restricted to in-frame clones and leaves out a portion. Of roughly 86,000 clones listed, roughly 80% are singletons. Germline V gene lookup returns CDR1 SGHTS and CDR2 YDEGEE. V trimming: 2 bases; J trimming: 6 bases; junction bases outside the gene matches: 2. The CDR3 spans 12 residues. Findings and caveats of the study: CMV serostatus prediction reached median AUC 0.95, or 0.91 with US-trained model.

The sort gate was single viable CD3+CD4+CD8-CD45RO+ cells for memory CD4+ T cells. In the case of this clone: The target antigen is unknown.

This chain uses TRBV5-8 with TRBJ2-7; 7 bases line up with TRBD2. The source is an adult in good health and CMV-seropositive. Sequenced: memory CD4+ T cells from blood. The CDR3 loop reads CASSFWGGEQYF. The CDR3 nucleotides read TGTGCCAGCAGCTTCTGGGGGGGCGAGCAGTACTTC.